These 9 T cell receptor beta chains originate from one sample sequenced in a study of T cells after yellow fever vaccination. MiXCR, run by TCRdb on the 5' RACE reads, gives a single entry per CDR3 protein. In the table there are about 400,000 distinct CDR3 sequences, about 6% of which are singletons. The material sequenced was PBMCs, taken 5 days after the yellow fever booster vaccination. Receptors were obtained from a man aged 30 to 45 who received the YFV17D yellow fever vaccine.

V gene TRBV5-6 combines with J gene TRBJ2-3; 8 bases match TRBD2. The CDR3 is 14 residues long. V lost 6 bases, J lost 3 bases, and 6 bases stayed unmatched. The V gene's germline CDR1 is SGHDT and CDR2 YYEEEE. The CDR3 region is CASKAGAGTDTQYF. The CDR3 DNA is TGTGCCAGCAAAGCGGGAGCGGGTACAGATACGCAGTATTTT.

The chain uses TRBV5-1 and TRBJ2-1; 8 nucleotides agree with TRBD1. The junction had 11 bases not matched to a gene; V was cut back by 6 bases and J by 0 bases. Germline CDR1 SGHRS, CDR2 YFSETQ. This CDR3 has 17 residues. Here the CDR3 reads CASTFRTGSSSYNEQFF. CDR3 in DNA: TGCGCCAGCACCTTCCGGACAGGGTCGTCCTCCTACAATGAGCAGTTCTTC.

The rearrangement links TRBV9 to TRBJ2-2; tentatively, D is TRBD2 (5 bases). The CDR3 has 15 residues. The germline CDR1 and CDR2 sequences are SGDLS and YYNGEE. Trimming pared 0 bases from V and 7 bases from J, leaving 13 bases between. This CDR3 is CASSVGVTRIGELFF. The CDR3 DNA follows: TGTGCCAGCAGCGTAGGGGTAACTAGAATCGGGGAGCTGTTTTTT.

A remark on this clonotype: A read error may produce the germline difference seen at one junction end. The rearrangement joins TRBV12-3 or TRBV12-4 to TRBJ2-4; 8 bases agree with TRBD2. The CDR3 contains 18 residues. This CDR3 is CTSSWPPRTSWAKNIQYF. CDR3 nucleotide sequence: TGTACCAGCAGTTGGCCTCCTCGGACTAGCTGGGCCAAAAACATTCAGTACTTC.

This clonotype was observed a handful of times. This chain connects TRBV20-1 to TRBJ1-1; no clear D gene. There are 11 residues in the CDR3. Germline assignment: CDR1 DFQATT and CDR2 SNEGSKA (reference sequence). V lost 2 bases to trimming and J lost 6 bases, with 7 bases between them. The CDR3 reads CSARLSPEAFF. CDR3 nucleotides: TGCAGTGCTAGATTATCCCCTGAAGCTTTCTTT.

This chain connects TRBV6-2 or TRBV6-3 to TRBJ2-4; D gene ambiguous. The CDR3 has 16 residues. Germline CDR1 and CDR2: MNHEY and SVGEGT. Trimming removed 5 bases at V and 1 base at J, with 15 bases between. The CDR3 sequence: CASSQRPPTAKNIQYF. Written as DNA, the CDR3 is TGTGCCAGCAGTCAAAGACCTCCCACGGCCAAAAACATTCAGTACTTC.

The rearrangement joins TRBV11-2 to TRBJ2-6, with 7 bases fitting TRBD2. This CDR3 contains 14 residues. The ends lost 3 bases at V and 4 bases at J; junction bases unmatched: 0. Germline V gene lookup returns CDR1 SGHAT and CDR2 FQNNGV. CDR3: CASSFSGGANVLTF. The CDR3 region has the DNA TGTGCCAGCAGCTTTAGCGGGGGGGCCAACGTCCTGACTTTC.

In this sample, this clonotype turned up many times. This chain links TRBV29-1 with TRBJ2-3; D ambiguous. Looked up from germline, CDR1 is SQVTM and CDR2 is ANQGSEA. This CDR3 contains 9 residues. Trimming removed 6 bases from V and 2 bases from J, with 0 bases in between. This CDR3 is CSVTDTQYF. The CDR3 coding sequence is TGCAGCGTCACAGATACGCAGTATTTT.

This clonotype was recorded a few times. CDR3 in amino acids: CSASPSSGPNEQFF. The CDR3 region has the DNA TGCAGTGCTAGCCCGTCTAGCGGCCCAAATGAGCAGTTCTTC. This chain connects TRBV20-1 to TRBJ2-1, with 7 bases that match TRBD2. The germline gives CDR1 DFQATT, CDR2 SNEGSKA (reference sequence). J lost 7 bases, V lost 3 bases, and 9 bases had no gene match. The CDR3 spans 14 residues.